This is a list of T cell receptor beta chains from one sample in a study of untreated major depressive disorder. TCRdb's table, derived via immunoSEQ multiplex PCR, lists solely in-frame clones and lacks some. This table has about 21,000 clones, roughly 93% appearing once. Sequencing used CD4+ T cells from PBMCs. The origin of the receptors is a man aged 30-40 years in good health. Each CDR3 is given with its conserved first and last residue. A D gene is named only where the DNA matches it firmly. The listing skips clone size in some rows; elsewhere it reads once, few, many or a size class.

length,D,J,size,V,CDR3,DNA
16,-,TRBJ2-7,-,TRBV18,CASSPGLPGSSYEQYF,TGTGCCAGCTCACCAGGGTTACCAGGAAGCTCCTACGAGCAGTACTTC
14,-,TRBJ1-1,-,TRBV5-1,CASSLKAMNTEAFF,TGCGCCAGCAGCTTGAAGGCTATGAACACTGAAGCTTTCTTT
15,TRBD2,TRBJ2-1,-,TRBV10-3,CASLDTSGRRNEQFF,TGTGCCTCTCTCGACACTAGCGGGAGGAGAAATGAGCAGTTCTTC
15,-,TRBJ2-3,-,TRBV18,CASSQQGASTDTQYF,TGTGCCAGCTCACAACAGGGTGCGAGCACAGATACGCAGTATTTT
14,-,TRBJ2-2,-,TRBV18,CASSPLGPTGELFF,TGTGCCAGCTCACCACTTGGTCCAACCGGGGAGCTGTTTTTT
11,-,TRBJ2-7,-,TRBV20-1,CSASRSSEQYF,TGCAGTGCCAGTAGGTCCTCCGAGCAGTACTTC
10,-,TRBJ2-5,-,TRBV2,CASSDQTQYF,TGTGCCAGCAGTGATCAGACCCAGTACTTC
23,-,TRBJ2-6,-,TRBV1,CTSSQDQSSLGPFFSSGANVLTF,TGCACCAGCAGCCAAGATCAGTCCAGTTTGGGGCCGTTTTTCTCCTCTGGGGCCAACGTCCTGACTTTC
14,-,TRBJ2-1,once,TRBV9,CASSQMSSYNEQFF,TGTGCCAGCAGCCAAATGAGCTCCTACAATGAGCAGTTCTTC
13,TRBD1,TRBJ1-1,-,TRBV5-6,CASSWPRTGEAFF,TGTGCCAGCAGCTGGCCGCGGACAGGTGAAGCTTTCTTT
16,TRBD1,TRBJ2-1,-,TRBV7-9,CASSFRQGPPANEQFF,TGTGCCAGCAGCTTCAGACAGGGCCCGCCGGCCAATGAGCAGTTCTTC
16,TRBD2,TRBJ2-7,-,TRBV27,CASSLVGGGNAYEQYF,TGTGCCAGCAGTTTGGTTGGCGGGGGGAATGCCTACGAGCAGTACTTC
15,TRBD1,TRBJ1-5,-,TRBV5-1,CASSNQPGGNQPQHF,TGCGCCAGCAGCAACCAACCAGGGGGGAATCAGCCCCAGCATTTT
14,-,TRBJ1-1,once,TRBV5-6,CASSSPDRYTEAFF,TGTGCCAGCAGCTCCCCCGACAGATACACTGAAGCTTTCTTT
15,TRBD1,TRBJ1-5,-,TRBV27,CASRPLDRGNQPQHF,TGTGCCAGCAGGCCACTCGACAGGGGCAATCAGCCCCAGCATTTT
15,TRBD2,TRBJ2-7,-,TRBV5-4,CASAPGERGIYEQYF,TGTGCCAGCGCCCCTGGAGAGCGGGGAATCTACGAGCAGTACTTC
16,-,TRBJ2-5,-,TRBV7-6,CASSSLVTGHQETQYF,TGTGCCAGCAGCTCCTTGGTGACAGGACACCAAGAGACCCAGTACTTC
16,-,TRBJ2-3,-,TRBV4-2,CASSQFVGGSTDTQYF,TGTGCCAGCAGCCAATTTGTAGGCGGGAGCACAGATACGCAGTATTTT
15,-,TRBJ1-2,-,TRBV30,CAWSPRGGPSGGYTF,TGTGCCTGGAGCCCCCGAGGAGGTCCATCGGGGGGCTACACCTTC
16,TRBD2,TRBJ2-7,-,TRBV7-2,CASSLATSGRSYEQYF,TGTGCCAGCAGCTTAGCTACTAGCGGGCGCTCCTACGAGCAGTACTTC
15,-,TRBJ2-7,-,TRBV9,CASSVRLAPTYEQYF,TGTGCCAGCAGCGTACGTCTAGCTCCCACCTACGAGCAGTACTTC
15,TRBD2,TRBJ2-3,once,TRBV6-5,CASRPGTSGWDTQYF,TGTGCCAGCCGTCCAGGGACTAGCGGTTGGGATACGCAGTATTTT
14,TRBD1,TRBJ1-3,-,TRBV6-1,CASTRQGPGYTIYF,TGTGCCAGCACCAGACAGGGGCCCGGGTACACCATATATTTT
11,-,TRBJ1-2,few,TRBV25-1,CASSALDTPTF,TGTGCCAGCAGTGCCCTAGATACTCCCACCTTC
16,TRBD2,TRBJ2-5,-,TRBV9,CASSVFGGGAGETQYF,TGTGCCAGCAGCGTATTCGGGGGAGGGGCTGGAGAGACCCAGTACTTC
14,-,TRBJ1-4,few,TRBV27,CASSYSDSNEKLFF,TGTGCCAGCAGTTACTCAGACTCTAATGAAAAACTGTTTTTT
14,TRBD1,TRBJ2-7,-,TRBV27,CASSSDRVPLGQYF,TGTGCCAGCAGTTCCGACAGGGTACCCCTAGGGCAGTACTTC
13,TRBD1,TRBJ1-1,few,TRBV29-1,CSVERDRNTEAFF,TGCAGCGTGGAGAGGGACAGAAACACTGAAGCTTTCTTT
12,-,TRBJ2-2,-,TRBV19,CASNWRPGELFF,TGTGCCAGTAATTGGAGACCCGGGGAGCTGTTTTTT
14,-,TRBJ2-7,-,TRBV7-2,CASSRPGAAHEQYF,TGTGCCAGCAGCAGACCGGGGGCGGCCCACGAGCAGTACTTC
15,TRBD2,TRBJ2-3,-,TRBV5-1,CASSWASGTTDTQYF,TGCGCCAGCAGCTGGGCTAGCGGGACCACAGATACGCAGTATTTT
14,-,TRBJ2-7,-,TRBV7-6,CASSSTVGHGEQYF,TGTGCCAGCAGCTCTACCGTAGGACACGGCGAGCAGTACTTC
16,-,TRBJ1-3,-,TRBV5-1,CASSLAGASSGNTIYF,TGCGCCAGCAGCTTGGCAGGGGCGAGCTCTGGAAACACCATATATTTT
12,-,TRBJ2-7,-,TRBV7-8,CASSLVNLGQYF,TGTGCCAGCAGCTTAGTAAATCTGGGGCAGTACTTC
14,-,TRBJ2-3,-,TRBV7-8,CASSLETSTDTQYF,TGTGCCAGCAGCTTAGAAACTAGCACAGATACGCAGTATTTT
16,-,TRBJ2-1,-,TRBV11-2,CASSPIRTSRYNEQFF,TGTGCCAGCAGCCCCATTCGGACTTCGAGATACAATGAGCAGTTCTTC
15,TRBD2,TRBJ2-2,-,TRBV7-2,CASSLASGISGELFF,TGTGCCAGCAGCTTAGCTAGCGGGATTTCCGGGGAGCTGTTTTTT
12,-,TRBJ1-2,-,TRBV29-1,CSADRKYDGYTF,TGCAGCGCAGACAGGAAATACGATGGCTACACCTTC
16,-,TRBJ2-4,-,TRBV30,CAWSVFHTLAKNIQYF,TGTGCCTGGAGTGTGTTCCACACTTTAGCCAAAAACATTCAGTACTTC
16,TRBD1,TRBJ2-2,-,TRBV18,CASSPGTGKYTGELFF,TGTGCCAGCTCACCAGGGACAGGCAAATACACCGGGGAGCTGTTTTTT